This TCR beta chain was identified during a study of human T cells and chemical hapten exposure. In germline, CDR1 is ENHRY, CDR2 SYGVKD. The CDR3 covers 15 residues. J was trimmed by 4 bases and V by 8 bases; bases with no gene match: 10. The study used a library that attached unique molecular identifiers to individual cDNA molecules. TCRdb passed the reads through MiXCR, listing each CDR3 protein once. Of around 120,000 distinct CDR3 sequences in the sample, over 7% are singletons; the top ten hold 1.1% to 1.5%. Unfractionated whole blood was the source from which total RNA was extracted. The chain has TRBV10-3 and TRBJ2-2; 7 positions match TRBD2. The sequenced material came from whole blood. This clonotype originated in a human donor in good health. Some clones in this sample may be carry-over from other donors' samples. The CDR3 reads CAILRWEGPTGELFF. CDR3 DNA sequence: TGTGCCATCCTAAGGTGGGAGGGCCCCACCGGGGAGCTGTTTTTT.